The rows below give T cell receptor beta chains drawn from one sample of a study of T-cell memory formation after mild COVID-19. TCRdb re-derived calls from the 5' RACE reads in MiXCR, one entry per CDR3 protein. The sample holds fewer than 350,000 distinct CDR3 sequences, about a sixth seen once. Sequencing used PBMCs or a T cell subset sorted from them (not recorded which). Source of these receptors: a man between 18 and 29 years old who had mild COVID-19 (a few samples of this study predate the infection). Cell type and time point are not known. The CDR3 runs from the conserved cysteine through the conserved F or W. D genes are given only for firm matches. Size tells how often a clone was seen (once, few, many) or the class of an expanded clone, and some rows leave it out.

clone_size	v_call	j_call	d_call	cdr3_aa	cdr3_nt
.	TRBV6-6	TRBJ1-5	TRBD1	CASSPHRGHQPQHF	TGTGCCAGCAGTCCCCACAGGGGTCATCAGCCCCAGCATTTT
.	TRBV5-1	TRBJ1-2	.	CASSLEGTNYGYTF	TGCGCCAGCAGCCTGGAGGGGACCAACTATGGCTACACCTTC
.	TRBV20-1	TRBJ2-1	.	CSATPPRGGAYEQFF	TGCAGTGCTACCCCGCCGAGGGGGGGGGCATATGAGCAGTTCTTC
few	TRBV20-1	TRBJ1-2	.	CSALRSGPDYGYTF	TGCAGTGCTCTCAGGTCAGGGCCGGACTATGGCTACACCTTC
few	TRBV10-3	TRBJ2-6	.	CAISESTGRNSGANVLTF	TGTGCCATCAGTGAGTCGACTGGACGGAACTCTGGGGCCAACGTCCTGACTTTC
.	TRBV25-1	TRBJ2-7	TRBD1	CASRDRITYEQYF	TGTGCCAGCCGGGACAGAATAACCTACGAGCAGTACTTC
many	TRBV5-1	TRBJ2-7	.	CASSREAYEQYF	TGCGCCAGCAGCCGAGAGGCCTACGAGCAGTACTTC
few	TRBV9	TRBJ2-7	.	CASSVGVANSYEQYF	TGTGCCAGCAGCGTAGGGGTGGCAAACTCCTACGAGCAGTACTTC
few	TRBV5-4	TRBJ2-4	.	CASSARGVGKNIQYF	TGTGCCAGCAGCGCCCGGGGTGTTGGCAAAAACATTCAGTACTTC
few	TRBV6-5	TRBJ1-2	.	CASSYGRARYGYTF	TGTGCCAGCAGTTACGGCAGAGCCCGTTATGGCTACACCTTC
.	TRBV7-9	TRBJ1-1	.	CASSFGRDTEAFF	TGTGCCAGCAGCTTTGGCAGGGACACTGAAGCTTTCTTT
few	TRBV24-1	TRBJ2-5	.	CATSDGETQYF	TGTGCCACCAGTGATGGGGAGACCCAGTACTTC